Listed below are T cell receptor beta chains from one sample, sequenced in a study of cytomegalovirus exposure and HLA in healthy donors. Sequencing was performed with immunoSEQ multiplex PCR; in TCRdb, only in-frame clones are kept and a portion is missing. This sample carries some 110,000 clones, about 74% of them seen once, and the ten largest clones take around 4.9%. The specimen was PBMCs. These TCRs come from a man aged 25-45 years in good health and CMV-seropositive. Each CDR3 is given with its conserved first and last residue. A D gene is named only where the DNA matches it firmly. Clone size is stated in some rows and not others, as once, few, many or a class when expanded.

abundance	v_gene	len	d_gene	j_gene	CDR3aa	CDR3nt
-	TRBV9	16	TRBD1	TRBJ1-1	CASSPTGGVRNTEAFF	TGTGCCAGCAGCCCGACAGGGGGCGTTCGGAACACTGAAGCTTTCTTT
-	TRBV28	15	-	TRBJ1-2	CASSFWGVGNYGYTF	TGTGCCAGCAGTTTCTGGGGCGTTGGCAACTATGGCTACACCTTC
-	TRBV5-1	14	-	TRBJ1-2	CASSLEGGGYGYTF	TGCGCCAGCAGCTTGGAGGGAGGCGGCTATGGCTACACCTTC
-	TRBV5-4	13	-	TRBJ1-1	CASSSGLGTEAFF	TGTGCCAGCAGCTCAGGGTTGGGCACTGAAGCTTTCTTT
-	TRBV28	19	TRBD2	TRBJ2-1	CASSLGTSGGGSSYNEQFF	TGTGCCAGCAGTTTGGGGACTAGCGGGGGGGGGAGCTCCTACAATGAGCAGTTCTTC
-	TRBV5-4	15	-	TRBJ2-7	CASSLRPGGAYEQYF	TGTGCCAGCAGCCTAAGGCCAGGAGGTGCCTACGAGCAGTACTTC
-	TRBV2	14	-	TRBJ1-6	CASTLRVIDSPLHF	TGTGCCAGCACGCTCAGGGTCATAGATTCACCCCTCCACTTT
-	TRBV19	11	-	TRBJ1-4	CATQFGGELFF	TGTGCCACGCAGTTCGGAGGTGAACTGTTTTTT
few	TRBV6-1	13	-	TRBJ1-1	CASSPSGNTEAFF	TGTGCCAGCAGTCCCTCCGGGAACACTGAAGCTTTCTTT
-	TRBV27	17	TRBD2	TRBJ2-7	CASSLSVAGESSYEQYF	TGTGCCAGCAGTTTATCCGTAGCGGGGGAAAGTTCCTACGAGCAGTACTTC
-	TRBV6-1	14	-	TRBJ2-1	CASSVTPGVDEQFF	TGTGCCAGCAGCGTTACCCCAGGGGTAGATGAGCAGTTCTTC
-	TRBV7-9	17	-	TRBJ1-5	CASSLGSGGHSNQPQHF	TGTGCCAGCAGCTTAGGTTCTGGCGGACATAGCAATCAGCCCCAGCATTTT
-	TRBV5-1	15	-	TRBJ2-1	CASSWIPREGNEQFF	TGCGCCAGCAGCTGGATTCCCAGGGAAGGGAATGAGCAGTTCTTC
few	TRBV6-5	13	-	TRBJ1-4	CASSGLANEKLFF	TGTGCCAGCAGTGGGTTAGCGAATGAAAAACTGTTTTTT
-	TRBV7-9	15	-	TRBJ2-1	CASSRRGLPGDEQFF	TGTGCCAGCAGCCGGAGGGGGCTCCCTGGGGATGAGCAGTTCTTC
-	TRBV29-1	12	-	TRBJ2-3	CSVERLADTQYF	TGCAGCGTTGAACGACTAGCAGATACGCAGTATTTT
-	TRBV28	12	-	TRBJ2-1	CASSPTPPRLFF	TGTGCCAGCAGTCCGACACCTCCAAGGCTGTTCTTC
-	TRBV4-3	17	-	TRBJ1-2	CASSQDSETALSSGYPF	TGCGCCAGCAGCCAAGATTCTGAGACAGCGTTGAGCTCTGGCTACCCCTTC
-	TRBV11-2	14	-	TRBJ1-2	CASSLDPYSYGYPF	TGTGCCAGCAGCCTCGACCCTTACAGTTATGGCTACCCCTTC
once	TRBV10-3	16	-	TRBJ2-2	CAISDSAGGGPRELFF	TGTGCCATCAGTGACTCGGCGGGCGGGGGCCCCAGGGAGCTGTTTTTT
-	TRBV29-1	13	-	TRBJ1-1	CSVVRQGGTEAFF	TGCAGCGTTGTACGGCAGGGAGGCACTGAAGCTTTCTTT
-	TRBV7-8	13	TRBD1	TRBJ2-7	CASRGQGAYEQYF	TGTGCCAGCAGGGGGCAGGGGGCCTACGAGCAGTACTTC
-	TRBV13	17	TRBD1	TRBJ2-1	CASSSQGVSFIANEQFF	TGTGCCAGCAGCTCACAGGGGGTTTCGTTCATTGCAAATGAGCAGTTCTTC
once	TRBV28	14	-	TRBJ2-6	CATSQFSGANVLTF	TGTGCCACTAGTCAGTTCTCTGGGGCCAACGTCCTGACTTTC
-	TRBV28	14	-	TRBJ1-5	CASSYRYSNQPQHF	TGTGCCAGCAGCTACAGGTATAGCAATCAGCCCCAGCATTTT
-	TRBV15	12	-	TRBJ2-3	CATSRFKDTQYF	TGTGCCACCAGCAGGTTCAAAGATACGCAGTATTTT
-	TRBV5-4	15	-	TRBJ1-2	CASSFSGLQAGGYTF	TGTGCCAGCAGCTTTTCCGGGCTTCAAGCGGGGGGCTACACCTTC
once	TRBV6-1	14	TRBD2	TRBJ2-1	CASLRTSGDHEQFF	TGTGCCAGCTTACGGACTAGCGGGGACCATGAGCAGTTCTTC
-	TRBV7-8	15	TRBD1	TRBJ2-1	CASSIRQGLDNEQFF	TGTGCCAGCAGCATTAGACAGGGCCTGGACAATGAGCAGTTCTTC
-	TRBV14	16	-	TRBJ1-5	CASSQELTDSNQPQHF	TGTGCCAGCAGCCAAGAACTCACCGATAGCAATCAGCCCCAGCATTTT
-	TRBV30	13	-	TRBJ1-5	CAWSVQGIQPQHF	TGTGCCTGGAGTGTTCAGGGGATTCAGCCCCAGCATTTT
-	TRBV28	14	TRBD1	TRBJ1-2	CASSSGTGVGGYTF	TGTGCCAGCAGCTCCGGGACAGGGGTTGGCGGCTACACCTTC
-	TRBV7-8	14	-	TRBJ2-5	CASSLVGGRETQYF	TGTGCCAGCAGCTTAGTCGGGGGAAGAGAGACCCAGTACTTC
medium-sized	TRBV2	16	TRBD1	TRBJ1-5	CASSLQGGRSNQPQHF	TGTGCCAGCAGTTTACAGGGGGGGCGCAGCAATCAGCCCCAGCATTTT
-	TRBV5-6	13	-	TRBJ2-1	CASSLGQAQVQFF	TGTGCCAGCAGCTTGGGGCAGGCCCAGGTGCAGTTCTTC
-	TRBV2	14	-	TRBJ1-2	CASGSGGFNYGYTF	TGTGCCAGCGGATCCGGCGGGTTCAACTATGGCTACACCTTC
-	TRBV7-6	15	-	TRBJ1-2	CASSLETGPNYGYTF	TGTGCCAGCAGCTTAGAAACAGGGCCTAACTATGGCTACACCTTC
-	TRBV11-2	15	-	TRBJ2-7	CASSLTAGIGYEQYF	TGTGCCAGCAGCTTAACAGCGGGTATAGGTTACGAGCAGTACTTC
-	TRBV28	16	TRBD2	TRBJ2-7	CASSSKPGLARHEQYF	TGTGCCAGCAGTTCTAAACCGGGACTAGCGAGACACGAGCAGTACTTC
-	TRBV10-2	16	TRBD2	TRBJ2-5	CASSDASSGYQETQYF	TGCGCCAGCAGTGACGCGTCTAGCGGGTACCAAGAGACCCAGTACTTC
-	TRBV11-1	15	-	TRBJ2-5	CASSLLLGEQETQYF	TGTGCCAGCAGCTTGTTGCTAGGTGAACAAGAGACCCAGTACTTC
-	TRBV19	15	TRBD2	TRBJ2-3	CASSISGGTSHTQYF	TGTGCCAGTAGTATCTCCGGGGGGACGTCACATACGCAGTATTTT
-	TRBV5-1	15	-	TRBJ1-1	CASSLSSSRNTEAFF	TGCGCCAGCAGCTTGTCGTCCTCTAGGAACACTGAAGCTTTCTTT
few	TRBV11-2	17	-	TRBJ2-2	CASSRNNGGRGTGELFF	TGTGCCAGCAGCCGAAACAACGGGGGACGTGGCACCGGGGAGCTGTTTTTT
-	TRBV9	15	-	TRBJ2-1	CASNIGGSSYNEQFF	TGTGCCAGCAATATTGGGGGGAGCTCCTACAATGAGCAGTTCTTC
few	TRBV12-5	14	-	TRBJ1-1	CASGPDSLYTEAFF	TGTGCTAGTGGTCCGGACTCCCTCTACACTGAAGCTTTCTTT
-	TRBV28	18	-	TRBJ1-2	CASSSGTMIRVGIHGYTF	TGTGCCAGCAGTTCGGGGACTATGATCAGGGTGGGGATCCATGGCTACACCTTC
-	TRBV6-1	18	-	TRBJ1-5	CASSESRPSVGGSAPQHF	TGTGCCAGCAGTGAATCTCGGCCGAGTGTCGGGGGTAGTGCGCCCCAGCATTTT
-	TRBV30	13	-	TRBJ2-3	CAWRVQGTDTQYF	TGTGCCTGGAGAGTACAGGGCACAGATACGCAGTATTTT
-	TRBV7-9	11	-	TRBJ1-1	CAREGGTEAFF	TGTGCCAGAGAGGGAGGCACTGAAGCTTTCTTT
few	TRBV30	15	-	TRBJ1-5	CACNFGDIGNQPQHF	TGTGCCTGCAACTTTGGGGACATCGGCAATCAGCCCCAGCATTTT
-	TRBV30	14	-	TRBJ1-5	CAWSVIGGNQPQHF	TGTGCCTGGAGTGTAATAGGGGGCAATCAGCCCCAGCATTTT
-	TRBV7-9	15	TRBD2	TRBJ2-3	CASRREGGLMDTQYF	TGTGCCAGCAGAAGGGAGGGAGGACTAATGGATACGCAGTATTTT
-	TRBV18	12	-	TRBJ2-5	CASSVEGETQYF	TGTGCCAGCTCAGTGGAGGGGGAGACCCAGTACTTC
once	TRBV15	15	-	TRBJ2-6	CATSPAGSGANVLTF	TGTGCCACCAGCCCCGCCGGGTCTGGGGCCAACGTCCTGACTTTC
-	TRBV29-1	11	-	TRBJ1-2	CSVAGVYGYTF	TGCAGCGTTGCAGGGGTCTATGGCTACACCTTC
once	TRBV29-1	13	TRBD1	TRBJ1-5	CSVGQGVGQPQHF	TGCAGCGTTGGACAGGGGGTTGGGCAGCCCCAGCATTTT
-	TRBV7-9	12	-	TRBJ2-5	CSSSLPQETQYF	TGTTCCAGCAGCTTACCGCAAGAGACCCAGTACTTC
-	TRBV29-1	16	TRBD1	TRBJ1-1	CSVEDRDRVSGTEAFF	TGCAGCGTTGAAGATCGAGACAGGGTCTCTGGCACTGAAGCTTTCTTT
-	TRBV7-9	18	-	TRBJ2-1	CASSPSFHIRGSGNEQFF	TGTGCCAGCAGCCCATCCTTCCACATCAGAGGTTCCGGCAATGAGCAGTTCTTC